The clone carrying this TCR beta chain was found once. The antigen is not known. The sample belongs to a study of T cell repertoires in cytomegalovirus infection. Study-wide background: Public TCR beta signatures were indicative of both CMV infection and a matching HLA type. Overall study results and limits: Accumulated public TCR beta family frequency recognized individuals carrying CMV together with the relevant HLA. HLA-C-restricted TCR beta clonotypes specific for CMV led the ex vivo response.

One entry per CDR3 protein, called by TCRdb with MiXCR from the reads. The sample gives approximately 700,000 distinct CDR3 sequences, about a third of which show up once; roughly 2.9% is in the top ten. V was clipped by 6 bases and J by 0 bases; unmatched bases: 7. The length of the CDR3 is 16 residues. Germline CDR1 is MDHEN and CDR2 is SYDVKM. V is TRBV28 and J is TRBJ1-5; 8 bases match TRBD1. The source is a human donor in good health (CMV status not recorded). Some clones in this sample may be carry-over from other donors' samples. The sequenced material came from PBMCs. Here the CDR3 reads CASSLDRETSNQPQHF. DNA of the CDR3: TGTGCCAGCAGCCTGGACAGGGAAACTAGCAATCAGCCCCAGCATTTT.